The 30 T cell receptor beta chains given below trace back to one sample, sequenced in a study of T cells after yellow fever vaccination. TCRdb re-called the 5' RACE reads through MiXCR, storing one row per CDR3 protein. The sample lists some 300,000 distinct CDR3 sequences, 3% to 4.5% occurring once. The source material was PBMCs, sampled on the day of the yellow fever booster vaccination. These TCRs come from a man in his late teens or twenties who received the YFV17D yellow fever vaccine.

This clonotype has a handful of counts. The chain is built from TRBV5-4 and TRBJ2-4; D is perhaps TRBD2 (5 bases). Trimming left V 0 bases short and J 8 bases short, with 9 bases between. Looked up from germline, CDR1 is SGHNT and CDR2 is YYREEE (reference sequence). The CDR3 sequence is 13 residues long. This chain's CDR3 is CASSLVMEDIQYF. DNA of the CDR3: TGTGCCAGCAGCTTGGTTATGGAGGACATTCAGTACTTC.

Only a few counts were recorded for this clonotype. CDR3 amino acids: CASSLPPELVLADTQYF. CDR3 nucleotides: TGTGCCAGCAGCTTACCCCCCGAGTTAGTTTTGGCAGATACGCAGTATTTT. The gene calls are TRBV7-2 and TRBJ2-3; D remains ambiguous. CDR1 is SGHTA, CDR2 FQGNSA, per germline. The CDR3 is 17 residues long. Trimming cost V 2 bases and J 4 bases, with 19 bases left between them. Looking up the rest from reference TRBV7-2 and TRBJ2-3 gives the full variable domain: GAGVSQSPSNKVTEKGKDVELRCDPISGHTALYWYRQSLGQGLEFLIYFQGNSAPDKSGLPSDRFSAERTGGSVSTLTIQRTQQEDSAVYLCASSLPPELVLADTQYFGPGTRLTVL.

The rearrangement joins TRBV6-2 or TRBV6-3 to TRBJ2-5; D ambiguous. V was shortened by 7 bases and J by 2 bases, with 11 bases between the two germline ends. This CDR3 spans 13 amino acids. Germline V CDR1 and CDR2: MNHEY, SVGEGT. The CDR3 nucleotides are TGTGCCAGCACCACCCCTGGGCAAGAGACCCAGTACTTC. Its translation: CASTTPGQETQYF.

The chain joins TRBV6-2 or TRBV6-3 to TRBJ2-3; TRBD1 is a possible D gene (6 bases). Germline V gene sequence: CDR1 MNHEY, CDR2 SVGEGT. The CDR3 spans 16 residues. V was pared by 0 bases and J by 8 bases, with 18 bases between. This CDR3 reads CASSYSGQGPKATQYF. CDR3 DNA: TGTGCCAGCAGTTACTCGGGGCAGGGGCCTAAGGCTACGCAGTATTTT.

This clonotype was observed at least ten times. This chain links TRBV4-3 with TRBJ2-1; tentative D call: TRBD1 (6 bases). V dropped 2 bases and J dropped 6 bases, with 8 bases sitting between them. The CDR3 covers 13 residues. The V gene's germline CDR1 is LGHNA and CDR2 YSLEER. The CDR3 spells CASSQYRANEQFF. CDR3 coding DNA: TGCGCCAGCAGCCAATACAGGGCCAATGAGCAGTTCTTC.

This chain joins TRBV7-9 and TRBJ2-7, with D unresolved. The CDR3 contains 13 residues. Germline CDR1 SEHNR, CDR2 FQNEAQ (reference sequence). V was clipped by 2 bases and J by 6 bases, with 11 bases between them. CDR3 region: CASSLPPSIEQYV. The CDR3 region has the DNA TGTGCCAGCAGCTTACCTCCCTCGATCGAGCAGTACGTC.

This clonotype was observed a few times. The rearrangement joins TRBV20-1 to TRBJ2-1, with 9 bases fitting TRBD2. The CDR3 length is 12 residues. J gave up 6 bases and V 6 bases, and 3 bases lay outside the gene matches. Germline CDR1 reads DFQATT; CDR2 reads SNEGSKA (reference sequence). For the CDR3, the DNA is TGCAGTGCCGGCGGGGGGGCCAATGAGCAGTTCTTC. Its protein is CSAGGGANEQFF.

This clonotype was observed at least ten times. The chain joins TRBV7-3 to TRBJ1-5; D perhaps matches TRBD1 (5 bases). This CDR3 region has 14 residues. Germline lookup yields CDR1 SGHTA and CDR2 FQGTGA. The CDR3, as DNA: TGTGCAAGGGGACCGACGGTGGGGGATCAGCCCCAGCATTTT. It is translated as CARGPTVGDQPQHF.

In its sample, this clonotype was seen many times. The chain recombines TRBV7-2 with TRBJ2-3; D is possibly TRBD2 (5 bases). This CDR3 contains 14 residues. Trimming left V 2 bases short and J 4 bases short, with 10 bases between. The germline V gene encodes CDR1 SGHTA and CDR2 FQGNSA. In DNA form, the CDR3 reads TGTGCCAGCAGCTTAACGGAGGTCGCAGATACGCAGTATTTT. This gives the protein CASSLTEVADTQYF. Variable domain in full (rest from reference TRBV7-2 and TRBJ2-3): GAGVSQSPSNKVTEKGKDVELRCDPISGHTALYWYRQSLGQGLEFLIYFQGNSAPDKSGLPSDRFSAERTGGSVSTLTIQRTQQEDSAVYLCASSLTEVADTQYFGPGTRLTVL.

This clonotype was seen only a few times. The CDR3 is CASSLDRQRTDTQYF. The DNA of the CDR3 is TGTGCCAGCAGCTTAGATCGCCAGCGCACAGATACGCAGTATTTT. The J gene is TRBJ2-3, the V gene TRBV7-2, with D uncertain. V was clipped by 1 base and J by 1 base, with 9 bases between them. CDR3 size: 15 residues. Germline V lookup: CDR1 SGHTA, CDR2 FQGNSA.

This clonotype was seen many times. The gene calls are TRBV2 and TRBJ2-3, with D perhaps assigned TRBD1 or TRBD2 (5 bases each). This CDR3 spans 12 amino acids. Germline V gene lookup returns CDR1 SNHLY and CDR2 FYNNEI. V shed 1 base and J shed 6 bases, with 5 bases lying between them. The CDR3 protein is CASSEGGDTQYF. CDR3 nucleotides: TGTGCCAGCAGTGAAGGGGGGGATACGCAGTATTTT.

The rearrangement joins TRBV7-9 to TRBJ1-2; D is uncertain. With 1 base removed from V and 9 bases from J, the gap between germline ends came to 9 bases. This CDR3 contains 12 residues. Germline CDR1 is SEHNR and CDR2 is FQNEAQ (reference sequence). DNA for the CDR3: TGTGCCAGCAGCTTAGAGGGTCTTCGCTACACCTTC. Translation: CASSLEGLRYTF.

This clonotype was recorded once. The CDR3 region has the DNA TGTGCCAGCAGTTACGGTCGAGGCTACGAGCAGTACTTC. Amino acids: CASSYGRGYEQYF. V is TRBV6-5 and J is TRBJ2-7; D is unresolved. The CDR3 loop spans 13 amino acids. V was trimmed by 2 bases and J by 3 bases, leaving 8 bases between them. The V gene's germline CDR1 is MNHEY and CDR2 SVGAGI.

In this sample, this clonotype turned up many times. The chain joins TRBV28 to TRBJ2-2; 7 bases agree with TRBD1. With V trimmed by 5 bases and J by 4 bases, 10 bases remained unmatched. This CDR3 spans 16 amino acids. Germline lookup yields CDR1 MDHEN and CDR2 SYDVKM. CDR3 in amino acids: CASSLSDRAVTGELFF. In nucleotides, the CDR3 is TGTGCCAGCAGTCTGTCTGACAGGGCGGTCACCGGGGAGCTGTTTTTT.

The J gene is TRBJ1-1, the V gene TRBV2; 7 nucleotides align to TRBD1. The CDR3 is 15 residues long. V shed 6 bases, J shed 7 bases, and the junction held 14 bases outside the gene matches. Germline CDR1 is SNHLY and CDR2 is FYNNEI. The CDR3: CASRGPLTGSGEAFF. The CDR3 DNA sequence: TGTGCCAGCAGGGGACCGCTGACAGGGTCGGGTGAAGCTTTCTTT.

The genes are TRBV7-9 and TRBJ2-1, with TRBD1 matching over 7 bases. Germline lookup yields CDR1 SEHNR and CDR2 FQNEAQ (reference sequence). Trimming cost V 7 bases and J 4 bases; bases outside gene matches: 10. This CDR3 comprises 15 residues. The CDR3 reads CASIDRDSLYNEQFF. As DNA, the CDR3 is TGTGCCAGCATCGACCGGGACAGCCTTTACAATGAGCAGTTCTTC.

This clonotype was detected ten times or more. The chain employs TRBV6-2 or TRBV6-3 and TRBJ2-7; 8 bases are shared with TRBD2. Looked up from germline, CDR1 is MNHEY and CDR2 is SVGEGT. This CDR3 is built from 18 residues. Unmatched junction bases numbered 12, after V lost 2 bases and J lost 0 bases. In DNA form, the CDR3 reads TGTGCCAGCAGTTACAAACTAGCGGTTACGTCCTACTCCTACGAGCAGTACTTC. Its protein is CASSYKLAVTSYSYEQYF.

This clonotype was observed many times. The V gene is TRBV5-1, the J gene TRBJ2-3; D is unresolved. Germline lookup yields CDR1 SGHRS and CDR2 YFSETQ. The CDR3 sequence is 15 residues long. Trimming took off 3 bases at V and 0 bases at J, with 11 bases between the two ends. CDR3 residues: CASSSEVSSTDTQYF. The CDR3 coding sequence is TGCGCCAGCAGCTCTGAGGTGTCTAGCACAGATACGCAGTATTTT.

This clonotype has a handful of counts. The J gene is TRBJ2-5, the V gene TRBV7-2; TRBD1 matches 9 bases. The germline V gene has CDR1 SGHTA and CDR2 FQGNSA. J gave up 5 bases and V 4 bases, and 14 bases lay outside the gene matches. The CDR3 sequence is 17 residues long. This CDR3 is CASSSYSTGTGKETQYF. The CDR3 nucleotides are TGTGCCAGCAGCTCTTACTCCACCGGGACAGGGAAGGAGACCCAGTACTTC.

In its sample, this clonotype was seen many times. The V call is TRBV11-2, the J call TRBJ2-7; 12 bases match TRBD1. Germline-derived CDR1 and CDR2 are SGHAT and FQNNGV. This CDR3 comprises 15 residues. V shed 7 bases and J 7 bases; nucleotides not matched to a gene: 11. The CDR3 sequence: CASNFPGQGAGEQYF. CDR3 coding DNA: TGTGCCAGCAACTTCCCGGGACAGGGGGCTGGTGAGCAGTACTTC.

The chain joins TRBV7-6 to TRBJ1-6, with D hard to call. Deletions cut 1 base from V and 9 bases from J, with 16 bases between. The CDR3 is made up of 16 amino acids. Germline-derived CDR1 and CDR2 are SGHVS and FNYEAQ. The CDR3 is CASSLGGDLPGSPLHF. DNA of the CDR3: TGTGCCAGCAGCTTAGGAGGAGATCTCCCAGGTTCACCCCTCCACTTT.

The chain recombines TRBV19 with TRBJ2-3; 9 bases fit TRBD1. The CDR3 extends over 15 amino acids. J was trimmed by 3 bases and V by 6 bases; bases with no gene match: 7. Germline CDR1 LNHDA, CDR2 SQIVND (reference sequence). CDR3 region: CASSIRTGVTDTQYF. CDR3 DNA: TGTGCCAGTAGCATCAGGACAGGGGTGACAGATACGCAGTATTTT.

In its sample, this clonotype was seen a few times. J is TRBJ2-2 and V is TRBV6-2 or TRBV6-3; 7 bases align to TRBD2. V lost 10 bases, J lost 7 bases, and 15 bases stayed unmatched. Germline V gene lookup returns CDR1 MNHEY and CDR2 SVGEGT. The CDR3 runs to 15 residues. This chain's CDR3 is CATVRGLGGDGELFF. The CDR3, as DNA: TGTGCCACCGTTCGAGGACTAGGAGGTGACGGGGAGCTGTTTTTT.

This clonotype was observed at least ten times. The chain recombines TRBV5-1 with TRBJ2-3; tentatively, D is TRBD2 (6 bases). The CDR3 has 12 residues. Trimming pared 7 bases from V and 3 bases from J, leaving 9 bases between. CDR1 and CDR2 (germline): SGHRS, YFSETQ. Here the CDR3 reads CASHAGTDTQYF. The DNA of the CDR3 is TGCGCCAGCCACGCGGGAACAGATACGCAGTATTTT.

V is TRBV7-2 and J is TRBJ1-3; D may be TRBD1 (5 bases). The V and J ends lost 4 bases and 5 bases respectively, with 9 bases between them. The CDR3 is made up of 13 amino acids. Per the germline V gene, CDR1 is SGHTA and CDR2 is FQGNSA. As DNA, the CDR3 is TGTGCCAGCAGCTCCGGGACGAGAAACACCATATATTTT. Translation gives CASSSGTRNTIYF.

This clonotype was observed a few times. The chain recombines TRBV7-2 with TRBJ1-5, with TRBD1 matching 9 bases. V lost 2 bases, J lost 8 bases, and 10 bases stayed unmatched. This CDR3 comprises 16 residues. Germline CDR1 reads SGHTA; CDR2 reads FQGNSA. CDR3 region: CASSLSGTGRRKPQHF. The CDR3 DNA is TGTGCCAGCAGCTTAAGTGGGACAGGGCGTAGGAAGCCCCAGCATTTT.

The sample holds a few counts of this clonotype. The V and J genes are TRBV6-4 and TRBJ1-2; D possibly corresponds to TRBD1 (6 bases). Deletions cut 3 bases from V and 0 bases from J, with 11 bases between. This CDR3 is 15 amino acids long. Germline lookup yields CDR1 MRHNA and CDR2 SNTAGT. The CDR3 region is CASSDVPGANYGYTF. CDR3 bases: TGTGCCAGCAGTGATGTCCCAGGGGCTAACTATGGCTACACCTTC.

This clonotype was seen only a few times. The chain is built from TRBV5-5 and TRBJ2-4; D remains unclear. The V end was cut by 0 bases, the J end by 1 base, with 17 bases between. CDR1 is SGHKS and CDR2 is YYEKEE in the germline V gene (reference sequence). The CDR3 totals 18 residues. Here the CDR3 DNA reads TGTGCCAGCAGCTTGGTTGGCCGAGCTCCCCTGGCCAAAAACATTCAGTACTTC. This sequence encodes CASSLVGRAPLAKNIQYF. Full variable domain (outside the CDR3, taken from reference TRBV5-5 and TRBJ2-4): DAGVTQSPTHLIKTRGQQVTLRCSPISGHKSVSWYQQVLGQGPQFIFQYYEKEERGRGNFPDRFSARQFPNYSSELNVNALLLGDSALYLCASSLVGRAPLAKNIQYFGAGTRLSVL.

In its sample, this clonotype was seen many times. V usage is TRBV7-2 and J usage is TRBJ1-3; D might be TRBD1 (6 bases). CDR3 length: 16 residues. Germline V gives CDR1 SGHTA, CDR2 FQGNSA. The ends were cut back, 1 base at V and 1 base at J, with 11 bases in the middle. In nucleotides, the CDR3 is TGTGCCAGCAGCTTAGGACAGGTTGCGTCTGGAAACACCATATATTTT. This translates into CASSLGQVASGNTIYF.

This chain links TRBV18 with TRBJ2-3; 10 nucleotides match TRBD1. Germline CDR1 is KGHSH and CDR2 is LQKENI. CDR3 size: 16 residues. The V gene end was trimmed by 0 bases and the J gene end by 4 bases; junction bases not matched to a gene: 4. The CDR3 region has the DNA TGTGCCAGCTCACCACCGGGACAGGGGACCTCAGATACGCAGTATTTT. This sequence encodes CASSPPGQGTSDTQYF.